The T cell receptor beta chain described here comes from a study of control samples from healthy donors and cancer patients. The V segment lost 7 bases and the J segment 4 bases; nucleotides outside the gene matches: 7. This CDR3 contains 14 residues. CDR1 and CDR2 (germline): SNHLY, FYNNEI. Produced via immunoSEQ multiplex PCR; TCRdb's table is partial and in-frame only. The sample has more than 150,000 clones; approximately 92% are singletons. Sequencing was done on a sample of blood. The V gene is TRBV2, the J gene TRBJ1-2, with 9 bases identical to TRBD1. This receptor was obtained from a man aged 18 to 29 in good health. The CDR3 DNA reads as TGTGCCAGCAAGGGGACAGGGATAGGCTATGGCTACACCTTC. Translating gives CASKGTGIGYGYTF.